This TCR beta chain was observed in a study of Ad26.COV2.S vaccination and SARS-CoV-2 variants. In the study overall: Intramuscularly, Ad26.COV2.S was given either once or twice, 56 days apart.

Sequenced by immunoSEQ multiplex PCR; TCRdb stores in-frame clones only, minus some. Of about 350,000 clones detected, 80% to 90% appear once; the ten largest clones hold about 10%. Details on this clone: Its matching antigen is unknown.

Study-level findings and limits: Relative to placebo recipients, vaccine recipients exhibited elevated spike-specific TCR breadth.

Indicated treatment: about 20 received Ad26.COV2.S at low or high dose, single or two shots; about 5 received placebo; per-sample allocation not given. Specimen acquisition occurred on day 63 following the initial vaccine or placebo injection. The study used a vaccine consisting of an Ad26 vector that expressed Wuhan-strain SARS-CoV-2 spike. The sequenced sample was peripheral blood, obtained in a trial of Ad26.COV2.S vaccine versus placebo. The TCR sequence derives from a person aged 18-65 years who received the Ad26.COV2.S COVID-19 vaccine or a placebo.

The CDR3 coding sequence is TGTGCCAGCAGCCCGGGGATGGGCACTGAAGCTTTCTTT. Translation gives CASSPGMGTEAFF. The V gene is TRBV7-8, the J gene TRBJ1-1; no clear D. The CDR3 has 13 amino acids. V was shortened by 5 bases and J by 4 bases, with 11 bases between the two germline ends. Germline lookup yields CDR1 SGHVS and CDR2 FQNEAQ.